This T cell receptor (beta chain) comes out of a study of T cell responses to AZD1222 COVID-19 vaccine. Whether given at about 4 or about 12 weeks, second doses were pooled. The data were produced by immunoSEQ multiplex PCR, yet TCRdb's version contains in-frame clones alone and is incomplete. The table has about 150,000 clones, 90% seen once. The CDR3 extends over 14 amino acids. Per germline, CDR1 MNHEY and CDR2 SVGAGI. The V and J ends lost 5 bases and 3 bases, in that order; junction bases with no gene match: 6. V and J are TRBV6-5 and TRBJ1-2, with 7 positions matching TRBD1. The receptor was derived from an adult who received the AZD1222 COVID-19 vaccine. Sequencing used peripheral blood, obtained 28 days after the second AZD1222 dose. The CDR3 sequence: CASSLGQSHYGYTF. In nucleotides, the CDR3 is TGTGCCAGCAGTCTGGGACAGAGCCACTATGGCTACACCTTC.